What follows are 18 T cell receptor beta chains derived from one specimen sequenced in a study of metastatic and nonmetastatic thyroid tumors. TCRdb re-called clones from the PCR reads using MiXCR. The sample lists 15,000 or so clones, approximately 23% occurring once. Patients were all untreated before their thyroid surgery. The sample taken for sequencing was tumor tissue. These receptors all stem from a female donor with papillary thyroid cancer or a benign thyroid nodule (not recorded which). Some clones in this sample may be carry-over from other donors' samples.

This clone was recorded at least ten times. The J gene is TRBJ1-1, the V gene TRBV28; D uncertain. This CDR3 has 11 residues. V was cut by 6 bases and J by 8 bases, with 10 bases left in between. Germline lookup yields CDR1 MDHEN and CDR2 SYDVKM. The CDR3, as DNA: TGTGCCAGCAGAAAAAGACGAGAAGCTTTCTTT. Translation: CASRKRREAFF.

The sample holds a few counts of this clone. V is TRBV6-2 or TRBV6-3 and J is TRBJ2-3; D ambiguous. Germline assignment: CDR1 MNHEY and CDR2 SVGEGT. The CDR3 covers 16 residues. Trimming shortened V by 2 bases and J by 3 bases, and 15 bases separated the two germline ends. The CDR3 protein is CASSYARAMETDTQYF. CDR3 bases: TGTGCCAGCAGTTACGCCCGGGCCATGGAGACAGATACGCAGTATTTT.

At least ten counts were recorded for this clone. This chain uses TRBV29-1 with TRBJ1-2; the D is unclear. This CDR3 has 14 residues. CDR1 is SQVTM, CDR2 ANQGSEA, per germline. V was cut by 6 bases and J by 1 base, with 15 bases left in between. CDR3: CSVRGLALNYGYTF. For the CDR3, the DNA is TGCAGCGTCCGAGGGTTGGCCCTTAACTATGGCTACACCTTC. Based on the CDR3 plus reference TRBV29-1 and TRBJ1-2, the full variable domain is SAVISQKPSRDICQRGTSLTIQCQVDSQVTMMFWYRQQPGQSLTLIATANQGSEATYESGFVIDKFPISRPNLTFSTLTVSNMSPEDSSIYLCSVRGLALNYGYTFGSGTRLTVV.

This clone has only a few counts. A much larger clone differs by one base, so this may be a read error. Because it lacks the conserved phenylalanine or tryptophan at the end, this CDR3 is likely a read error. This chain joins TRBV5-6 and TRBJ1-5, with a possible D match to TRBD1 (5 bases). From germline, CDR1 is SGHDT and CDR2 YYEEEE. The CDR3 sequence is 15 residues long. Between the trimmed V and J ends, which lost 6 bases and 2 bases, there was a span of 15 bases. CDR3 nucleotide sequence: TGTGCCAGCACCCCGACCCTGGGGGGCAATCAGCCCCAGCATTCT. Amino acid sequence: CASTPTLGGNQPQHS.

This clone has at least ten counts. This chain links TRBV2 with TRBJ2-5, with unresolved D. This CDR3 region has 13 residues. The germline V gene has CDR1 SNHLY and CDR2 FYNNEI. V lost 7 bases and J lost 1, with 10 bases in between. For the CDR3, the DNA is TGTGCCAGCATTCCGGGCCCCCAAGAGACCCAGTACTTC. This sequence encodes CASIPGPQETQYF.

The chain recombines TRBV6-1 with TRBJ2-3, with 9 bases identical to TRBD2. CDR3 length: 13 amino acids. Germline CDR1 MNHNS, CDR2 SASEGT. CDR3 protein: CVSVAGVSDTQYF. DNA of the CDR3: TGTGTTTCCGTAGCGGGAGTGTCAGATACGCAGTATTTT.

In DNA, the CDR3 is TGTGCCAGCAGCCGGGACAGTGGGGACGAGCAGTACTTC. Protein: CASSRDSGDEQYF. The chain combines TRBV7-3 with TRBJ2-7, with 7 bases aligning to TRBD1. The CDR3 totals 13 residues. Germline V lookup: CDR1 SGHTA, CDR2 FQGTGA. Trimming took 5 bases from V and 5 from J; bases not matched to a gene: 6.

At least ten counts were recorded for this clone. The rearrangement links TRBV27 to TRBJ1-2; the D is unclear. The CDR3 is made up of 13 amino acids. The germline V gene has CDR1 MNHEY and CDR2 SMNVEV (reference sequence). Trimming cost V 6 bases and J 6 bases, with 14 bases left between them. CDR3 in amino acids: CASRPAGSHGYTF. DNA of the CDR3: TGTGCCAGCAGACCCGCGGGCAGCCATGGCTACACCTTC.

The chain recombines TRBV20-1 with TRBJ1-1, with D possibly being TRBD1 (6 bases). The CDR3 sequence is 12 residues long. V was pared by 6 bases and J by 8 bases, with 16 bases between. Germline assignment: CDR1 DFQATT and CDR2 SNEGSKA (reference sequence). The CDR3 protein is CSATPSGTEAFF. CDR3 in DNA: TGCAGTGCCACCCCGAGTGGGACAGAAGCTTTCTTT.

This chain connects TRBV28 to TRBJ2-3; D not resolved. Germline V gene lookup returns CDR1 MDHEN and CDR2 SYDVKM. This CDR3 region has 12 residues. Trimming took off 5 bases at V and 2 bases at J, with 5 bases between the two ends. The CDR3 protein is CASSTLTDTQYF. The DNA of the CDR3 is TGTGCCAGCAGTACCCTCACAGATACGCAGTATTTT.

This clone was seen at least ten times. The chain carries TRBV7-2 and TRBJ1-2, with 7 bases aligning to TRBD1. The CDR3 has 14 residues. CDR1 and CDR2 (germline): SGHTA, FQGNSA. V dropped 1 base and J dropped 7; count of bases not matched to a gene: 6. The CDR3 DNA reads as TGTGCCAGCAGCTTAGGTGGGGACAGCCGTGGCTACACCTTC. This translates into CASSLGGDSRGYTF.

This clone was seen only a few times. The V and J genes are TRBV19 and TRBJ1-2, with TRBD1 matching over 7 bases. CDR3 size: 12 residues. V dropped 5 bases and J dropped 3; count of bases not matched to a gene: 0. Germline V gene data show CDR1 as LNHDA and CDR2 as SQIVND (reference sequence). CDR3 loop: CASSQGDYGYTF. CDR3 DNA sequence: TGTGCCAGTAGTCAGGGGGACTATGGCTACACCTTC.

This clone was picked up many times. This chain connects TRBV12-3 or TRBV12-4 to TRBJ2-2; 7 positions match TRBD2. After removal of 3 bases from V and 1 base from J, the junction contained 2 bases not matched to a gene. This CDR3 is 15 amino acids long. In nucleotides, the CDR3 is TGTGCCAGCAGTTTGGGGGGGGTGAACACCGGGGAGCTGTTTTTT. Protein sequence: CASSLGGVNTGELFF.

Ten or more counts support this clone. The chain joins TRBV5-1 to TRBJ1-1; D is undetermined. CDR3 length: 13 residues. Trimming removed 1 base from V and 0 bases from J, with 4 bases in between. Germline V gene sequence: CDR1 SGHRS, CDR2 YFSETQ. CDR3 sequence reads: CASSLQMNTEAFF. The CDR3, as DNA: TGCGCCAGCAGCTTGCAGATGAACACTGAAGCTTTCTTT.

The chain is built from TRBV11-1 and TRBJ2-1; 11 nucleotides match TRBD2. V lost 5 bases and J lost 9; bases outside the gene matches: 15. CDR1 and CDR2 from the germline V gene are SGHAT and FQDESV (reference sequence). CDR3 length: 17 amino acids. The CDR3 coding sequence is TGTGCCAGCAGCCCGGGGCGGCTAGCGGGAGGCGTAGGTGAGCAGTTCTTC. This translates into CASSPGRLAGGVGEQFF.

J is TRBJ1-3 and V is TRBV7-2, with 8 bases fitting TRBD1. Trimming cost V 0 bases and J 2 bases; bases outside gene matches: 3. The CDR3 has 16 residues. Germline assignment: CDR1 SGHTA and CDR2 FQGNSA. The CDR3 coding sequence is TGTGCCAGCAGCTTAGCCGCGACAGGGGCTGGAAACACCATATATTTT. Residues: CASSLAATGAGNTIYF.

To note about this clone: One end of the junction is discordant with germline, which a read error may explain. V is TRBV5-1 and J is TRBJ2-7; D ambiguous. Germline CDR1 is SGHRS and CDR2 is YFSETQ. This CDR3 is built from 14 residues. The CDR3, as DNA: TGCGCCGGCAGCTCAGATTCTTTAGGCTACGAGCATTACTTC. It encodes CAGSSDSLGYEHYF. The whole variable domain, remainder taken from reference TRBV5-1 and TRBJ2-7, is KAGVTQTPRYLIKTRGQQVTLSCSPISGHRSVSWYQQTPGQGLQFLFEYFSETQRNKGNFPGRFSGRQFSNSRSEMNVSTLELGDSALYLCAGSSDSLGYEHYFGPGTRLTVT.

The rearrangement uses TRBV5-4 and TRBJ1-5; 9 nucleotides align to TRBD1. Germline V gene lookup returns CDR1 SGHNT and CDR2 YYREEE (reference sequence). With V trimmed by 2 bases and J by 5 bases, 11 bases remained unmatched. The CDR3 consists of 17 residues. In DNA form, the CDR3 reads TGTGCCAGCAGCTTAATACAGGGGGCAGGGGCCGATCAGCCCCAGCATTTT. It codes for CASSLIQGAGADQPQHF.